This passage covers 26 T cell receptor beta chains from one sample sequenced in a study of T cells in Graves' hyperthyroidism and ophthalmopathy. Template material for amplifying TCR beta CDR3 regions consisted of RNA transcripts. Initially, a first-round RT-PCR of the TCR CDR3 employed the HTBI primer set. In TCRdb, the multiplex PCR reads were re-called with MiXCR into one record per CDR3 protein. The top ten hold roughly 15% of the sample, which has about 690,000 distinct CDR3 sequences, 17% seen once. Material for sequencing was blood. These receptors all come from a man aged 45-65 years with Graves' hyperthyroidism.

This clonotype appeared a few times. A much larger clone differs from this one at a single base, so this may be a read error. This chain uses TRBV25-1 with TRBJ1-1, with 11 bases fitting TRBD1. This CDR3 region has 14 residues. The V segment lost 3 bases and the J segment 6 bases; nucleotides outside the gene matches: 3. Germline lookup yields CDR1 MGHDK and CDR2 SYGVNS. The CDR3 loop is CASSDGQGAAEAFF. The CDR3 DNA sequence: TGTGCCAGCAGTGACGGACAGGGGGCCGCTGAAGCTTTCTTT.

On this clonotype: With a much larger clone just one base away, this may be a read error. The chain links TRBV7-6 to TRBJ2-5; the D is unclear. V was cut by 3 bases and J by 5 bases, with 7 bases left in between. The CDR3 runs to 12 residues. Germline assignment: CDR1 SGHVS and CDR2 FNYEAQ. The CDR3 DNA reads as TGTGCCAGCAGCTTTGAGGCGGAGACCCAGTACTTC. Protein product: CASSFEAETQYF.

At least ten counts were recorded for this clonotype. The chain is built from TRBV18 and TRBJ1-1; 7 positions agree with TRBD1. The V gene end was trimmed by 3 bases and the J gene end by 0 bases; junction bases not matched to a gene: 7. The CDR3 loop spans 16 amino acids. Germline lookup yields CDR1 KGHSH and CDR2 LQKENI. The CDR3 sequence is CASSPRQGGMNTEAFF. CDR3 nucleotides: TGTGCCAGCTCACCTAGACAGGGAGGGATGAACACTGAAGCTTTCTTT.

This clonotype was seen repeatedly, ten times or more. The chain carries TRBV11-2 and TRBJ2-2; D gene unclear. The V and J ends lost 5 bases and 2 bases respectively, with 9 bases between them. The CDR3 is 14 residues long. CDR1 is SGHAT and CDR2 is FQNNGV in the germline V gene. Here the CDR3 reads CASSPDSNTGELFF. DNA of the CDR3: TGTGCCAGCAGCCCCGACTCTAACACCGGGGAGCTGTTTTTT.

This clonotype was counted many times. This sequence joins TRBV11-2 and TRBJ2-2, with D perhaps given as TRBD1 or TRBD2 (6 bases each). The ends were cut back, 3 bases at V and 6 bases at J, with 17 bases in the middle. Per the germline V gene, CDR1 is SGHAT and CDR2 is FQNNGV. This CDR3 is 16 amino acids long. CDR3 residues: CASSFLTRGVPGELFF. The CDR3 DNA is TGTGCCAGCAGCTTCTTGACTAGGGGGGTTCCCGGGGAGCTGTTTTTT. The whole variable domain, remainder taken from reference TRBV11-2 and TRBJ2-2, is EAGVAQSPRYKIIEKRQSVAFWCNPISGHATLYWYQQILGQGPKLLIQFQNNGVVDDSQLPKDRFSAERLKGVDSTLKIQPAKLEDSAVYLCASSFLTRGVPGELFFGEGSRLTVL.

Many counts were recorded for this clonotype. The chain couples TRBV15 to TRBJ1-6, with unresolved D. This CDR3 comprises 12 residues. The germline V gene has CDR1 LNHNV and CDR2 YYDKDF (reference sequence). Trimming cost V 5 bases and J 13 bases, with 12 bases left between them. The CDR3 nucleotides are TGTGCCACCAGCCGGGCCGGCGGCCCCCTCCACTTT. Protein product: CATSRAGGPLHF. Together with reference TRBV15 and TRBJ1-6, the CDR3 gives the full variable domain: DAMVIQNPRYQVTQFGKPVTLSCSQTLNHNVMYWYQQKSSQAPKLLFHYYDKDFNNEADTPDNFQSRRPNTSFCFLDIRSPGLGDTAMYLCATSRAGGPLHFGNGTRLTVT.

This clonotype was observed many times. V and J are TRBV28 and TRBJ2-5; 9 positions match TRBD2. CDR1 is MDHEN, CDR2 SYDVKM, per germline. The CDR3 runs 14 residues. Germline trimming cut 5 bases from V and 5 bases from J; bases unmatched to any gene: 6. CDR3 nucleotide sequence: TGTGCCAGCAGTGGGGGGACTAGCAGGGAGACCCAGTACTTC. Protein product: CASSGGTSRETQYF.

This clonotype occurred many times. This chain uses TRBV5-5 with TRBJ1-3; no clear D. The CDR3 covers 14 residues. CDR1 SGHKS and CDR2 YYEKEE come from the germline V gene (reference sequence). V was trimmed by 2 bases and J by 4 bases, leaving 10 bases between them. Here the CDR3 reads CASSFRTDGNTIYF. The CDR3, as DNA: TGTGCCAGCAGCTTTCGGACGGACGGAAACACCATATATTTT.

This chain uses TRBV24-1 with TRBJ2-1, with 8 bases fitting TRBD2. The germline CDR1 and CDR2 sequences are KGHDR and SFDVKD. Trimming removed 7 bases from V and 9 bases from J; junction bases left unmatched: 10. The CDR3 totals 14 residues. CDR3 sequence: CATRPGLGSSEQFF. The CDR3, as DNA: TGTGCCACCAGACCGGGACTAGGATCAAGTGAGCAGTTCTTC.

In its sample, this clonotype was seen a few times. The chain is built from TRBV2 and TRBJ1-2, with D tentatively TRBD1 (5 bases). The V gene lost 2 bases and the J gene lost 10 bases, with 11 bases spanning the gap. CDR1 is SNHLY and CDR2 is FYNNEI in the germline V gene. The CDR3 spans 12 residues. The CDR3 reads CASSELPGAYTF. The CDR3 nucleotides read TGTGCCAGCAGTGAATTGCCTGGGGCCTACACCTTC.

The J gene is TRBJ2-1, the V gene TRBV2, with 9 nucleotides matching TRBD1. Germline CDR1 and CDR2: SNHLY and FYNNEI. The CDR3 covers 15 residues. The ends lost 6 bases at V and 6 bases at J; junction bases unmatched: 9. The CDR3 nucleotides are TGTGCCAGCAGCCCCGGGACAGGGCGTACCAATGAGCAGTTCTTC. It is translated as CASSPGTGRTNEQFF.

This chain joins TRBV4-1 and TRBJ1-5; D perhaps matches TRBD1 (5 bases). This CDR3 spans 14 amino acids. V was clipped by 4 bases and J by 5 bases, with 12 bases between them. The germline V gene has CDR1 MGHRA and CDR2 YSYEKL. This CDR3 is CASSLPGGDQPQHF. In DNA, the CDR3 is TGCGCCAGCAGCCTTCCGGGGGGGGATCAGCCCCAGCATTTT.

In its sample, this clonotype was seen many times. The chain has TRBV10-2 and TRBJ2-7; 10 bases align to TRBD2. CDR3 length equals 16 residues. V shed 2 bases and J 2 bases; nucleotides not matched to a gene: 6. The germline CDR1 and CDR2 sequences are WSHSY and SAAADI. The CDR3 loop is CASSESRGLAAYEQYF. The CDR3 nucleotides are TGCGCCAGCAGTGAGAGTCGAGGACTAGCGGCCTACGAGCAGTACTTC.

Only a few counts were recorded for this clonotype. A much larger clone differs from this one at a single base, so this may be a read error. V and J are TRBV11-2 and TRBJ2-2; D possibly corresponds to TRBD1 (5 bases). The CDR3 contains 15 residues. The germline V gene encodes CDR1 SGHAT and CDR2 FQNNGV. V was pared by 5 bases and J by 4 bases, with 14 bases between. CDR3 in DNA: TGTGCCAGCAGCCAAATAGGGGCCACCACCGGGGAGCTGTTTTTT. It encodes CASSQIGATTGELFF.

This clonotype was recorded a few times. The chain recombines TRBV12-3 or TRBV12-4 with TRBJ1-4; TRBD1 matches 9 bases. V trimming: 6 bases; J trimming: 3 bases; junction bases outside the gene matches: 11. There are 17 residues in the CDR3. The CDR3 DNA reads as TGTGCCAGCAGCCAAGGACAGGGGAGACGTGCTAATGAAAAACTGTTTTTT. It translates to CASSQGQGRRANEKLFF.

At least ten counts were recorded for this clonotype. J is TRBJ2-7 and V is TRBV11-2; the D call may be TRBD1 or TRBD2 (5 bases each). This CDR3 spans 14 amino acids. Trimming left V 1 base short and J 0 bases short, with 7 bases between. Looked up from germline, CDR1 is SGHAT and CDR2 is FQNNGV. The CDR3 protein is CASSLGGPSYEQYF. CDR3 sequence (DNA): TGTGCCAGCAGCTTAGGGGGACCCTCCTACGAGCAGTACTTC.

As concerns this clonotype: Possible read error: a much larger clone is one base away. The chain combines TRBV3-1 with TRBJ2-7; the match to TRBD2 covers 10 bases. Per germline, CDR1 LGHDT and CDR2 YNNKEL (reference sequence). The CDR3 extends over 15 amino acids. Trimming at V came to 2 bases and at J to 11 bases, leaving 12 bases not matched to a gene. The CDR3 spells CASSQQAGGPEEEYF. The DNA for the CDR3 is TGTGCCAGCAGCCAACAAGCGGGAGGGCCAGAAGAGGAGTACTTC.

This clonotype came up a few times. The chain couples TRBV7-3 to TRBJ2-1; either TRBD1 or TRBD2 may supply D (7 bases each). The V and J ends lost 2 bases and 10 bases respectively, with 18 bases between them. Per the germline V gene, CDR1 is SGHTA and CDR2 is FQGTGA. The CDR3 loop spans 15 amino acids. As DNA, the CDR3 is TGTGCCAGCAGCTTATTAACAGGGGCGGGAGAGGAGCAGTTCTTC. It is translated as CASSLLTGAGEEQFF.

The sample holds many counts of this clonotype. This chain connects TRBV3-1 to TRBJ1-1; the match to TRBD1 covers 7 bases. The V and J ends lost 1 base and 4 bases, in that order; junction bases with no gene match: 6. This CDR3 contains 15 residues. Germline V gene data show CDR1 as LGHDT and CDR2 as YNNKEL (reference sequence). The CDR3, as DNA: TGTGCCAGCAGCCAAGTTGGAGCAGGGGGCACTGAAGCTTTCTTT. Translation gives CASSQVGAGGTEAFF.

The table lists this clonotype with many counts. The V call is TRBV10-3, the J call TRBJ1-2; possibly TRBD1 for D (5 bases). V dropped 9 bases and J dropped 2 bases, with 10 bases sitting between them. The germline CDR1 and CDR2 sequences are ENHRY and SYGVKD. The CDR3 length is 12 residues. DNA for the CDR3: TGTGCCATTTTCGGGGGAAACTATGGCTACACCTTC. It translates to CAIFGGNYGYTF.

There are a few counts of this clonotype. The chain uses TRBV7-3 and TRBJ2-1; TRBD2 aligns across 8 bases. Germline trimming cut 5 bases from V and 9 bases from J; bases unmatched to any gene: 12. Germline CDR1 is SGHTA and CDR2 is FQGTGA. CDR3 length equals 15 residues. CDR3 sequence reads: CASSQISGMGGEQFF. The CDR3 region has the DNA TGTGCCAGCAGCCAAATTAGCGGGATGGGGGGTGAGCAGTTCTTC.

Ten or more counts support this clonotype. The chain joins TRBV28 to TRBJ1-1; weak D call: TRBD1 (5 bases). The germline V and J ends were trimmed by 7 bases and 1 base, with 16 bases remaining between them. The CDR3 length is 15 residues. Germline V gene data show CDR1 as MDHEN and CDR2 as SYDVKM. The CDR3 reads CASILAGQGNTEAFF. In DNA form, the CDR3 reads TGTGCCAGCATCCTTGCGGGGCAGGGGAACACTGAAGCTTTCTTT.

This clonotype was seen repeatedly, ten times or more. The chain combines TRBV24-1 with TRBJ1-2; D is undetermined. Germline-derived CDR1 and CDR2 are KGHDR and SFDVKD. The CDR3 is made up of 13 amino acids. V lost 4 bases to trimming and J lost 4 bases, with 9 bases between them. The CDR3 bases are TGTGCCACCAGTGACCCTAGGGTCTATGGCTACACCTTC. Translation: CATSDPRVYGYTF.

This chain connects TRBV3-1 to TRBJ1-4; D not certain. The CDR3 consists of 15 residues. V gave up 2 bases and J gave up 4 bases, with 11 bases separating them. Per germline, CDR1 LGHDT and CDR2 YNNKEL (reference sequence). The CDR3 protein is CASSQIQWDNEKLFF. The CDR3 DNA follows: TGTGCCAGCAGCCAAATTCAGTGGGATAATGAAAAACTGTTTTTT.

This clonotype was counted at least ten times. The chain is built from TRBV19 and TRBJ2-6; TRBD1 agrees at 12 bases. The CDR3 runs to 18 residues. The V and J ends lost 7 bases and 2 bases, in that order; junction bases with no gene match: 9. Germline assignment: CDR1 LNHDA and CDR2 SQIVND (reference sequence). CDR3 DNA sequence: TGTGCCAGTATCTCTCCGGGACAGGGGGCGACTGGGGCCAACGTCCTGACTTTC. This gives the protein CASISPGQGATGANVLTF.

The rearrangement joins TRBV10-2 to TRBJ2-7, with unresolved D. V was pared by 0 bases and J by 3 bases, with 9 bases between. The length of the CDR3 is 14 residues. CDR1 and CDR2 from the germline V gene are WSHSY and SAAADI. This CDR3 reads CASSESGRRYEQYF. For the CDR3, the DNA is TGCGCCAGCAGTGAGTCAGGACGGCGCTACGAGCAGTACTTC.